What follows is one T cell receptor (beta chain) and its context. The data were obtained in a study of blood T cell repertoires in COVID-19. The CDR3 extends over 16 amino acids. CDR1 is LNHNV, CDR2 YYDKDF, per germline (reference sequence). Trimming left V 0 bases short and J 6 bases short, with 15 bases between. The cohort comprised adults aged roughly 18 to 95 years residing in about two dozen US areas. As processed by the authors: It was from reference gene primer amplification that nucleated cell counts were estimated. Measured with immunoSEQ multiplex PCR; TCRdb has only the in-frame clones, and not every one. D and trimming come from the DNA, and the V and J calls and clone size come from that table. The sample includes 220,000 or so clones, approximately 90% of them seen just once.

This sequence originates from a woman aged 18-30 years in a cohort exposed to, infected with or recovered from COVID-19 (not recorded which). The rearrangement uses TRBV15 and TRBJ1-5; tentatively, D is TRBD1 (5 bases). The sample was PBMCs or T cells enriched from blood (not recorded which). CDR3 sequence: CATSRDNGRGSQPQHF. The CDR3 bases are TGTGCCACCAGCAGAGATAATGGGAGGGGAAGTCAGCCCCAGCATTTT.